The sequence of this T cell receptor beta chain was determined in a study of Graves' ophthalmopathy and Graves' hyperthyroidism. General study points: In blood, most expanded thyroid clonotypes above 0.001 frequency were also detected.

From RNA, the CDR3 regions of TCR beta chains were amplified and sequenced. The workflow started with a first-round RT-PCR run with HTBI primers and then moved on to a second-round multiplex PCR. TCRdb reanalysed the multiplex PCR reads using MiXCR and keeps one entry per CDR3 protein. The sample holds hundreds of thousands of distinct CDR3 sequences; around 50% are singletons and the top ten take over 40%. On this clonotype itself: Its matching antigen is unknown.

Diagnostic conclusions were grounded in clinical symptoms, serum thyroxine, TRAb, thyroid ultrasound and orbital computed tomography. The trim removed 2 bases at V and 3 bases at J, leaving 3 bases unmatched. CDR3 length equals 13 residues. Per the germline V gene, CDR1 is DFQATT and CDR2 is SNEGSKA (reference sequence). The chain links TRBV20-1 to TRBJ1-2, with TRBD1 identical over 7 bases. The source of this sequence is an adult man with Graves' ophthalmopathy. Specimen: peripheral blood. The CDR3 DNA reads as TGCAGTGCTAGACCAACAGGGGACTATGGCTACACCTTC. This encodes CSARPTGDYGYTF.